A single sample is the source of the 8 T cell receptor beta chains below, sequenced in a study of T cell changes during pregnancy in multiple sclerosis. Sequencing was performed with immunoSEQ multiplex PCR; in TCRdb, only in-frame clones are kept and a portion is missing. This sample has 38,000 or so clones, with roughly 90% found just once. The specimen was CD8+ T cells from peripheral blood mononuclear cells, collected before pregnancy. These receptors came from a female donor with multiple sclerosis, enrolled in a pregnancy study.

The chain is built from TRBV18 and TRBJ2-1, with a possible D match to TRBD1 (5 bases). V lost 3 bases, J lost 4 bases, and 13 bases lay in between. CDR1 is KGHSH and CDR2 is LQKENI in the germline V gene. CDR3 length: 15 amino acids. The CDR3 DNA reads as TGTGCCAGCTCACCGGTAGGGGTCGGTTACAATGAGCAGTTCTTC. Its translation is CASSPVGVGYNEQFF.

V gene TRBV27 combines with J gene TRBJ2-7, with TRBD2 identical over 9 bases. The germline V gene encodes CDR1 MNHEY and CDR2 SMNVEV (reference sequence). This CDR3 has 16 amino acids. V shed 0 bases and J 4 bases; nucleotides not matched to a gene: 7. This CDR3 is CASSLSGLAGIYEQYF. As DNA, the CDR3 is TGTGCCAGCAGTTTATCGGGTCTAGCGGGGATATACGAGCAGTACTTC.

The rearrangement links TRBV18 to TRBJ1-1; no clear D. Germline V gives CDR1 KGHSH, CDR2 LQKENI. The CDR3 extends over 12 amino acids. V dropped 6 bases and J dropped 4 bases, with 9 bases sitting between them. This CDR3 reads CASSSGVTEAFF. The CDR3 coding sequence is TGTGCCAGCTCTTCCGGAGTCACTGAAGCTTTCTTT. The entire variable domain, with the rest obtained from reference TRBV18 and TRBJ1-1, is as follows: NAGVMQNPRHLVRRRGQEARLRCSPMKGHSHVYWYRQLPEEGLKFMVYLQKENIIDESGMPKERFSAEFPKEGPSILRIQQVVRGDSAAYFCASSSGVTEAFFGQGTRLTVV.

The gene calls are TRBV20-1 and TRBJ2-7, with 7 bases aligning to TRBD1. The CDR3 loop spans 11 amino acids. V gave up 5 bases and J gave up 9 bases; unmatched junction bases: 7. Germline V lookup: CDR1 DFQATT, CDR2 SNEGSKA (reference sequence). The CDR3 DNA follows: TGCAGTGCTGACGAGGGGGCCAGGCAGTACTTC. This encodes CSADEGARQYF.

The chain carries TRBV19 and TRBJ2-7; 13 bases line up with TRBD2. CDR1 and CDR2 (germline): LNHDA, SQIVND (reference sequence). Trimming removed 3 bases from V and 4 bases from J; junction bases left unmatched: 3. The CDR3 has 15 residues. The CDR3 DNA follows: TGTGCCAGTAGTATCGGGACTAGCGGGATATACGAGCAGTACTTC. This codes for CASSIGTSGIYEQYF. The whole variable domain, remainder taken from reference TRBV19 and TRBJ2-7, is DGGITQSPKYLFRKEGQNVTLSCEQNLNHDAMYWYRQDPGQGLRLIYYSQIVNDFQKGDIAEGYSVSREKKESFPLTVTSAQKNPTAFYLCASSIGTSGIYEQYFGPGTRLTVT.

The gene calls are TRBV2 and TRBJ2-7; TRBD1 matches at 11 bases. Germline CDR1 and CDR2: SNHLY and FYNNEI. Germline trimming cut 0 bases from V and 7 bases from J; bases unmatched to any gene: 5. The CDR3 covers 15 residues. CDR3 nucleotides: TGTGCCAGCAGTGAAGCGGGGACAGGGGGTAGAGAGCAGTACTTC. Its protein is CASSEAGTGGREQYF.

V gene TRBV2 combines with J gene TRBJ2-1; the match to TRBD2 covers 13 bases. Losses at the gene ends were 8 bases for V and 8 bases for J; bases not matched to a gene: 12. The CDR3 is made up of 16 amino acids. CDR1 and CDR2 (germline): SNHLY, FYNNEI. CDR3 in amino acids: CASPSRTSGSTDEQFF. The DNA of the CDR3 is TGTGCCAGCCCGAGCCGGACTAGCGGGAGTACGGATGAGCAGTTCTTC.

The V call is TRBV11-3, the J call TRBJ2-7; D is possibly TRBD2 (6 bases). V lost 2 bases and J lost 0, with 20 bases in between. The CDR3 totals 18 residues. Germline CDR1 and CDR2: SGHNT and YENEEA. Here the CDR3 reads CASSLLLDGLSSSYEQYF. The CDR3 DNA reads TGTGCCAGCAGCTTACTTCTCGACGGACTATCGAGCTCCTACGAGCAGTACTTC.